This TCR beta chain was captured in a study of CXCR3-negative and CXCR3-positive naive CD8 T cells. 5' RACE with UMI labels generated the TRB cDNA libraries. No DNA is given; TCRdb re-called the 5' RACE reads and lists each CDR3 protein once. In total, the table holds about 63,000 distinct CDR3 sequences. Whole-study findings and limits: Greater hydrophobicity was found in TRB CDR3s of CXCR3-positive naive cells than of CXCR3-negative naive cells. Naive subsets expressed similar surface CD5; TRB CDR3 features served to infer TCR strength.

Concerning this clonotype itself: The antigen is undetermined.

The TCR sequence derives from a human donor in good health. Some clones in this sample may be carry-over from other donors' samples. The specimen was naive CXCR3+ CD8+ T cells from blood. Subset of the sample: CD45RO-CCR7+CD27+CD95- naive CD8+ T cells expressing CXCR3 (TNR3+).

CDR3 protein: CSVMGSKNIQYF. V gene TRBV29-1 combines with J gene TRBJ2-4. Germline loops: CDR1 SQVTM, CDR2 ANQGSEA. The CDR3 is 12 amino acids.